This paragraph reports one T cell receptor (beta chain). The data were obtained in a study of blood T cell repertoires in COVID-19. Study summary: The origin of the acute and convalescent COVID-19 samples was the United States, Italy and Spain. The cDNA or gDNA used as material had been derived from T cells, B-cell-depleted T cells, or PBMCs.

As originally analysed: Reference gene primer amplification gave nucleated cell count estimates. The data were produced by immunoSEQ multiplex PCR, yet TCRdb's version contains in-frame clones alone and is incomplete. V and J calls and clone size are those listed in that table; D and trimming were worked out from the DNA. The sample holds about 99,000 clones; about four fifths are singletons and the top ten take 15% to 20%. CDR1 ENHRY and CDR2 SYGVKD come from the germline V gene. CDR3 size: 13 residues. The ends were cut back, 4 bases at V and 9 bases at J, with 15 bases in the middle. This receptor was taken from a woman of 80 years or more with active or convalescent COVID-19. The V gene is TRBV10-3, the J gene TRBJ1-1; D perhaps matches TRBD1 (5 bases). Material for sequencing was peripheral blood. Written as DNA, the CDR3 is TGTGCCATCAGTGGCGGGACCAACCGGAAAGCTTTCTTT. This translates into CAISGGTNRKAFF.